The present TCR beta chain was sequenced within a study of T-cell memory formation after mild COVID-19. Overall study context: TCR clusters were largely donor specific.

CDR3 length: 15 amino acids. The V gene's germline CDR1 is SEHNR and CDR2 FQNEAQ (reference sequence). Trimming removed 1 base at V and 4 bases at J, with 13 bases between. TCRdb re-derived calls from the 5' RACE reads in MiXCR, one entry per CDR3 protein. The top ten clones hold approximately 23% of a sample with 280,000 or so distinct CDR3 sequences, less than 9.5% of them seen once. This clonotype showed up just a few times. What was sequenced was PBMCs or a T cell subset sorted from them (not recorded which). The rearrangement joins TRBV7-9 to TRBJ1-2; possible D gene TRBD1, 5 bases. The TCR was taken from a man younger than 35 who had mild COVID-19 (a few samples of this study predate the infection). Cell type and time point are not known. This chain's CDR3 is CASSLGRVVVYGYTF. The CDR3 region has the DNA TGTGCCAGCAGCTTAGGCAGGGTTGTCGTCTATGGCTACACCTTC. Using reference TRBV7-9 and TRBJ1-2 for the parts outside the CDR3, the full variable domain is DTGVSQNPRHKITKRGQNVTFRCDPISEHNRLYWYRQTLGQGPEFLTYFQNEAQLEKSRLLSDRFSAERPKGSFSTLEIQRTEQGDSAMYLCASSLGRVVVYGYTFGSGTRLTVV.